The 2 T cell receptor beta chains reported below all come from one sample, sequenced in a study of shared clonotypes between healthy human individuals. TCRdb keeps only in-frame clones here, not all; method: immunoSEQ multiplex PCR. The sample yields roughly 1.4 million clones, around 98.5% seen once. The sample taken for sequencing was naive CD4+ T cells sorted from blood. Indicated subset: CD45RA+ positively selected. Receptors were obtained from a man aged 25 to 40 in good health.

The chain uses TRBV18 and TRBJ2-1; perhaps TRBD2 as D (5 bases). The CDR3 is made up of 16 amino acids. Per the germline V gene, CDR1 is KGHSH and CDR2 is LQKENI. The V and J ends lost 2 bases and 4 bases respectively, with 15 bases between them. The CDR3 DNA follows: TGTGCCAGCTCACCATTAATGAGCGGAAGGTACAATGAGCAGTTCTTC. Translated: CASSPLMSGRYNEQFF. Variable domain in full (rest from reference TRBV18 and TRBJ2-1): NAGVMQNPRHLVRRRGQEARLRCSPMKGHSHVYWYRQLPEEGLKFMVYLQKENIIDESGMPKERFSAEFPKEGPSILRIQQVVRGDSAAYFCASSPLMSGRYNEQFFGPGTRLTVL.

The chain is built from TRBV7-9 and TRBJ2-3; no definite D call. CDR1 and CDR2 (germline): SEHNR, FQNEAQ (reference sequence). V was pared by 5 bases and J by 1 base, with 10 bases between. This CDR3 contains 14 residues. The CDR3 is CASSDEAGTDTQYF. Here the CDR3 DNA reads TGTGCCAGCAGCGATGAGGCAGGCACAGATACGCAGTATTTT.